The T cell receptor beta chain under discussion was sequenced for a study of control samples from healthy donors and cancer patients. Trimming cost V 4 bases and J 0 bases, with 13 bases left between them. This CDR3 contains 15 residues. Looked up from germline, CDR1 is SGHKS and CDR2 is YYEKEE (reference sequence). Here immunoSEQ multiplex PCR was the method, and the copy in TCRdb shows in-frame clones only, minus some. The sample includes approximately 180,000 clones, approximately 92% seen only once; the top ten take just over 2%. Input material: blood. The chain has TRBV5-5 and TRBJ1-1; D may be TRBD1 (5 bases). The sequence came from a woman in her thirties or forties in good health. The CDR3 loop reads CASSPRTGLNTEAFF. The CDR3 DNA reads TGTGCCAGCAGCCCCAGAACAGGACTGAACACTGAAGCTTTCTTT.